These 18 T cell receptor beta chains were all obtained from the same sample, sequenced in a study of blood T cell repertoires in COVID-19. TCRdb keeps only in-frame clones here, not all; method: immunoSEQ multiplex PCR. The table shows fewer than 300,000 clones, with 75% to 85% occurring only once. Sequences were obtained from peripheral blood. These receptors all stem from a man over 45 with active or convalescent COVID-19.

The V gene is TRBV5-4, the J gene TRBJ2-2; TRBD2 matches at 10 bases. Per germline, CDR1 SGHNT and CDR2 YYREEE (reference sequence). Germline trimming cut 3 bases from V and 1 base from J; bases unmatched to any gene: 3. CDR3 length equals 16 residues. CDR3 DNA: TGTGCCAGCAGCTCAAAGCGGGAGGGGAACACCGGGGAGCTGTTTTTT. Its protein is CASSSKREGNTGELFF.

The chain combines TRBV5-4 with TRBJ2-7, with a weak D call TRBD2 (5 bases). Trimming took off 0 bases at V and 5 bases at J, with 15 bases between the two ends. The CDR3 runs to 15 residues. Germline V gives CDR1 SGHNT, CDR2 YYREEE (reference sequence). The CDR3 DNA reads TGTGCCAGCAGCTTGGCCACAAGAGGGAATAACGAGCAGTACTTC. Encoded protein: CASSLATRGNNEQYF.

The rearrangement joins TRBV29-1 to TRBJ1-1; 8 bases map to TRBD1. V trimming: 0 bases; J trimming: 4 bases; junction bases outside the gene matches: 7. Germline V gene sequence: CDR1 SQVTM, CDR2 ANQGSEA. The CDR3 length is 15 residues. CDR3 sequence: CSVEDIGQGITEAFF. In nucleotides, the CDR3 is TGCAGCGTTGAAGATATAGGACAGGGAATCACTGAAGCTTTCTTT.

This chain links TRBV3-1 (or the pseudogene TRBV3-2) with TRBJ2-3, with 7 bases lining up with TRBD2. The CDR3 is 16 amino acids. CDR1 and CDR2 (germline): LGHDT, YNNKEL (reference sequence). The ends lost 0 bases at V and 5 bases at J; junction bases unmatched: 8. For the CDR3, the DNA is TGTGCCAGCAGCCAAGAACCTTTGGGGAGGGGAGATACGCAGTATTTT. Encoded protein: CASSQEPLGRGDTQYF.

The genes are TRBV13 and TRBJ2-3; 14 nucleotides agree with TRBD2. CDR1 is PRHDT, CDR2 FYEKMQ, per germline (reference sequence). Trimming cost V 5 bases and J 0 bases; bases outside gene matches: 7. This CDR3 is 18 amino acids long. The CDR3 nucleotides read TGTGCCAGCAGCCTACGGACTAGCGGGAGGAGTAGCACAGATACGCAGTATTTT. Translating it yields CASSLRTSGRSSTDTQYF. The full variable domain, in which reference TRBV13 and TRBJ2-3 provide the parts outside the CDR3, is AAGVIQSPRHLIKEKRETATLKCYPIPRHDTVYWYQQGPGQDPQFLISFYEKMQSDKGSIPDRFSAQQFSDYHSELNMSSLELGDSALYFCASSLRTSGRSSTDTQYFGPGTRLTVL.

This rearrangement joins TRBV6-4 to TRBJ2-7; 15 bases match TRBD2. Germline CDR1 reads MRHNA; CDR2 reads SNTAGT. V lost 7 bases, J lost 4 bases, and 2 bases stayed unmatched. The CDR3 is made up of 14 amino acids. This CDR3 reads CASTGTSGRYEQYF. For the CDR3, the DNA is TGTGCCAGCACAGGGACTAGCGGGAGGTACGAGCAGTACTTC.

The chain uses TRBV6-2 or TRBV6-3 and TRBJ1-5, with 7 bases matching TRBD1. This CDR3 is built from 14 residues. CDR1 is MNHEY and CDR2 is SVGEGT in the germline V gene. V gave up 4 bases and J gave up 4 bases; unmatched junction bases: 4. CDR3 protein: CASSLAGGNQPQHF. CDR3 DNA sequence: TGTGCCAGCAGTTTGGCAGGGGGTAATCAGCCCCAGCATTTT.

V is TRBV6-5 and J is TRBJ1-2; 9 bases align to TRBD1. In germline, CDR1 is MNHEY, CDR2 SVGAGI. CDR3 length: 13 amino acids. V lost 8 bases, J lost 2 bases, and 3 bases stayed unmatched. DNA for the CDR3: TGTGCCAGCCGACAGGGGGTAAACTATGGCTACACCTTC. Translating it yields CASRQGVNYGYTF.

The chain combines TRBV2 with TRBJ1-1; 11 nucleotides match TRBD1. V shed 6 bases and J 7 bases; nucleotides not matched to a gene: 7. The length of the CDR3 is 14 residues. Germline assignment: CDR1 SNHLY and CDR2 FYNNEI. CDR3 DNA: TGTGCCAGCAGAAGTGGACAGGGGGCTGTTGAAGCTTTCTTT. Its translation is CASRSGQGAVEAFF.

The CDR3 nucleotides are TGCGCCAGCAGCTTGTCGGGTTCGGCCCACAATGAGCAGTTCTTC. It yields the protein CASSLSGSAHNEQFF. This chain links TRBV5-1 with TRBJ2-1; D is unresolved. Germline CDR1 reads SGHRS; CDR2 reads YFSETQ. The CDR3 sequence is 15 residues long. The V end lost 1 base, the J end lost 5 bases, and 13 bases lay between the germline ends.

This clone was found a few times. The J gene is TRBJ1-4, the V gene TRBV5-1; possible D gene TRBD1, 5 bases. The CDR3 runs 16 residues. Per germline, CDR1 SGHRS and CDR2 YFSETQ. With 4 bases removed from V and 3 bases from J, the gap between germline ends came to 16 bases. The CDR3 spells CASSVQALGANEKLFF. CDR3 nucleotides: TGCGCCAGCAGCGTACAGGCGCTAGGGGCTAATGAAAAACTGTTTTTT.

This chain links TRBV5-1 with TRBJ2-1, with D maybe TRBD1 (5 bases). Germline V gene lookup returns CDR1 SGHRS and CDR2 YFSETQ. The length of the CDR3 is 15 residues. Trimming removed 1 base at V and 0 bases at J, with 8 bases between. The chain's CDR3 is CASSLQGTSYNEQFF. CDR3 coding DNA: TGCGCCAGCAGCTTGCAGGGAACCTCCTACAATGAGCAGTTCTTC.

Only a few counts were recorded for this clone. The rearrangement uses TRBV5-1 and TRBJ1-2, with 9 nucleotides matching TRBD1. The CDR3 is 16 amino acids. CDR1 and CDR2 from the germline V gene are SGHRS and YFSETQ. V gave up 4 bases and J gave up 4 bases; unmatched junction bases: 11. The CDR3 is CASSGEGQGLGYGYTF. CDR3 nucleotide sequence: TGCGCCAGCAGCGGGGAGGGACAGGGCCTGGGCTATGGCTACACCTTC.

J is TRBJ2-7 and V is TRBV6-5, with D possibly being TRBD2 (6 bases). Germline V lookup: CDR1 MNHEY, CDR2 SVGAGI. The CDR3 is 15 residues long. Trimming took 5 bases from V and 0 from J, leaving 14 bases between them. CDR3 in DNA: TGTGCCAGCAGTACTCGGACTATCCACTCCTACGAGCAGTACTTC. Amino acids: CASSTRTIHSYEQYF.

In this sample, this clone turned up many times. This chain connects TRBV15 to TRBJ1-1; D is unclear. V was shortened by 1 base and J by 7 bases, with 10 bases between the two germline ends. The CDR3 is 13 residues long. Germline V gene lookup returns CDR1 LNHNV and CDR2 YYDKDF (reference sequence). The CDR3, as DNA: TGTGCCACCAGCAGAGGAGGAGGAATTGAAGCTTTCTTT. Its protein product is CATSRGGGIEAFF.

This chain joins TRBV7-9 and TRBJ2-7, with 8 bases lining up with TRBD1. J was trimmed by 3 bases and V by 4 bases; bases with no gene match: 5. The CDR3 length is 14 residues. Germline V gives CDR1 SEHNR, CDR2 FQNEAQ (reference sequence). In nucleotides, the CDR3 is TGTGCCAGCAGCTCGAGGGACAGGATCTACGAGCAGTACTTC. Protein sequence: CASSSRDRIYEQYF. The entire variable domain, with the rest obtained from reference TRBV7-9 and TRBJ2-7, is as follows: DTGVSQNPRHKITKRGQNVTFRCDPISEHNRLYWYRQTLGQGPEFLTYFQNEAQLEKSRLLSDRFSAERPKGSFSTLEIQRTEQGDSAMYLCASSSRDRIYEQYFGPGTRLTVT.

The chain couples TRBV4-2 to TRBJ1-2; D gene ambiguous. The V end was cut by 0 bases, the J end by 6 bases, with 11 bases between. The germline CDR1 and CDR2 sequences are LGHNA and YNFKEQ. There are 14 residues in the CDR3. This chain's CDR3 is CASSQDLGINGYTF. The CDR3 region has the DNA TGTGCCAGCAGCCAAGATCTCGGGATTAATGGCTACACCTTC.

J is TRBJ2-1 and V is TRBV19; D ambiguous. The CDR3 length is 15 residues. V was shortened by 3 bases and J by 1 base, with 10 bases between the two germline ends. Germline assignment: CDR1 LNHDA and CDR2 SQIVND (reference sequence). DNA of the CDR3: TGTGCCAGTAGTATGACACCCTCTTCCTACAATGAGCAGTTCTTC. Translated: CASSMTPSSYNEQFF. Full variable domain (remainder filled in from reference TRBV19 and TRBJ2-1): DGGITQSPKYLFRKEGQNVTLSCEQNLNHDAMYWYRQDPGQGLRLIYYSQIVNDFQKGDIAEGYSVSREKKESFPLTVTSAQKNPTAFYLCASSMTPSSYNEQFFGPGTRLTVL.